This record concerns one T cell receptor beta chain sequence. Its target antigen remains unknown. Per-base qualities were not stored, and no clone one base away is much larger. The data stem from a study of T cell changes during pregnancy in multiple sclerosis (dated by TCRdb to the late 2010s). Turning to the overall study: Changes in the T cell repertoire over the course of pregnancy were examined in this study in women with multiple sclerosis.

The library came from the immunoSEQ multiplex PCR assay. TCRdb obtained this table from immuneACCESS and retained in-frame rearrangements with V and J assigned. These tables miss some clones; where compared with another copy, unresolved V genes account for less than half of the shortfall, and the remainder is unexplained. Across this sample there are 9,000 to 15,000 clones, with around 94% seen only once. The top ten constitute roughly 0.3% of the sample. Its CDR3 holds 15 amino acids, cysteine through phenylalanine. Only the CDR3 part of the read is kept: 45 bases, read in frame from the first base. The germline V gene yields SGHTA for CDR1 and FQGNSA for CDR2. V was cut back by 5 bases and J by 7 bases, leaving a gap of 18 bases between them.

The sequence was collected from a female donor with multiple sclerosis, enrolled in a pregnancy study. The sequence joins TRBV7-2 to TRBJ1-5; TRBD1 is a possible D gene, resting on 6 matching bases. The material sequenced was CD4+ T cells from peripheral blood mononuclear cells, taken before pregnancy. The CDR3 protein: CASSPEGQGTQPQHF. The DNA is TGTGCCAGCAGCCCCGAGGGGCAGGGGACGCAGCCCCAGCATTTT.